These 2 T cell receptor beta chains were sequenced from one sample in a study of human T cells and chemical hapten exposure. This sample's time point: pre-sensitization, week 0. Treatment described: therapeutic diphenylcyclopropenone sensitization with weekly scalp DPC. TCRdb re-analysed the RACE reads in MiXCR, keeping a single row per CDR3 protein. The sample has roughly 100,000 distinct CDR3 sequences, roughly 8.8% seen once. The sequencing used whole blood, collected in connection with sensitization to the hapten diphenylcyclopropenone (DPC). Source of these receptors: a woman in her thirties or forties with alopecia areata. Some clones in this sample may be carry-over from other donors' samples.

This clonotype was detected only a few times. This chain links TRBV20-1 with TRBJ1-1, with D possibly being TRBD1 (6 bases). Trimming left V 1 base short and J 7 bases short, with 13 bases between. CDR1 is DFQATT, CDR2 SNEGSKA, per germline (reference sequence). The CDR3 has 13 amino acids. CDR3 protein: CSARVTGAGEAFF. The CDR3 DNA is TGCAGTGCTAGAGTCACGGGGGCGGGTGAAGCTTTCTTT.

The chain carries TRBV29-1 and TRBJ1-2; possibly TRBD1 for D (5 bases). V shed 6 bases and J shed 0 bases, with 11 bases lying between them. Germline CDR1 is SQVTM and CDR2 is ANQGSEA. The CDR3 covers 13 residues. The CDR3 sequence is CSVGTGANYGYTF. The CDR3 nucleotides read TGCAGCGTGGGGACGGGAGCTAACTATGGCTACACCTTC.